The 29 T cell receptor beta chains given below trace back to one sample, sequenced in a study of T cells after yellow fever vaccination. One entry per CDR3 protein, called by TCRdb with MiXCR from the 5' RACE reads. The data show over 120,000 distinct CDR3 sequences, approximately 6.6% seen once. The sample consisted of CD4+ T cells sorted from PBMCs, taken 10 days after the yellow fever booster vaccination. These receptors were collected from a man aged 30-40 years who received the YFV17D yellow fever vaccine.

The J gene is TRBJ2-2, the V gene TRBV20-1; either TRBD1 or TRBD2 may fit D (7 bases each). The CDR3 covers 11 residues. The ends were cut back, 6 bases at V and 9 bases at J, with 11 bases in the middle. CDR1 DFQATT and CDR2 SNEGSKA come from the germline V gene (reference sequence). The CDR3 DNA reads TGCAGTGCCAGGGGGGGTAGGGAGCTGTTTTTT. Translated, it gives CSARGGRELFF.

This clonotype was recorded at least ten times. The V gene is TRBV10-3, the J gene TRBJ2-3, with D perhaps matching TRBD2 (7 bases). This CDR3 comprises 14 residues. Trimming removed 6 bases at V and 0 bases at J, with 10 bases between. Germline loops: CDR1 ENHRY, CDR2 SYGVKD. In DNA, the CDR3 is TGTGCCATCAGGGGAGGGGGAAGCACAGATACGCAGTATTTT. Its translation: CAIRGGGSTDTQYF.

This clonotype turned up a few times. The rearrangement joins TRBV14 to TRBJ2-1, with a weak D call TRBD1 (6 bases). Deletions cut 2 bases from V and 5 bases from J, with 13 bases between. The CDR3 has 15 amino acids. In germline, CDR1 is SGHDN, CDR2 FVKESK. CDR3 in amino acids: CASSQFGGRDNEQFF. The CDR3 coding sequence is TGTGCCAGCAGCCAATTTGGGGGCAGGGACAATGAGCAGTTCTTC.

This clonotype was seen at least ten times. The chain employs TRBV6-2 or TRBV6-3 and TRBJ1-1; D gene unclear. CDR1 MNHEY and CDR2 SVGEGT come from the germline V gene. Trimming removed 2 bases at V and 1 base at J, with 14 bases between. This CDR3 spans 16 amino acids. CDR3 residues: CASSYLGSRPNTEAFF. In DNA form, the CDR3 reads TGTGCCAGCAGTTACCTAGGGAGCAGGCCGAACACTGAAGCTTTCTTT.

This clonotype was counted at least ten times. The CDR3 region has the DNA TGCAGTGCTAGAGTTCTGTTAGCCTACGAGCAGTACTTC. As protein: CSARVLLAYEQYF. The V and J genes are TRBV20-1 and TRBJ2-7; unclear D gene. Germline lookup yields CDR1 DFQATT and CDR2 SNEGSKA (reference sequence). This CDR3 region has 13 residues. Trimming pared 1 base from V and 2 bases from J, leaving 9 bases between.

This clonotype came up many times. The chain has TRBV12-3 or TRBV12-4 and TRBJ2-1; 8 nucleotides agree with TRBD2. This CDR3 is 16 amino acids long. J was trimmed by 0 bases and V by 7 bases; bases with no gene match: 8. CDR3 amino acids: CASTRLAYSSYNEQFF. CDR3 nucleotides: TGTGCCAGCACGCGACTAGCGTACAGCTCCTACAATGAGCAGTTCTTC.

This clonotype was picked up many times. The chain is built from TRBV20-1 and TRBJ2-7; TRBD2 aligns across 8 bases. Germline loops: CDR1 DFQATT, CDR2 SNEGSKA (reference sequence). CDR3 length: 14 amino acids. With V trimmed by 5 bases and J by 9 bases, 15 bases remained unmatched. The DNA of the CDR3 is TGCAGTGCTGCCCCGGGCAGCGGGAGCCGAGGGCAGTACTTC. Its translation is CSAAPGSGSRGQYF.

This clonotype was observed a few times. CDR3 in amino acids: CSARLAGGPVYDEQFF. Here the CDR3 DNA reads TGCAGTGCTAGGTTAGCGGGAGGGCCAGTATACGATGAGCAGTTCTTC. The rearrangement uses TRBV20-1 and TRBJ2-1; 11 positions agree with TRBD2. The CDR3 is 16 amino acids. CDR1 DFQATT and CDR2 SNEGSKA come from the germline V gene (reference sequence). Losses at the gene ends were 3 bases for V and 8 bases for J; bases not matched to a gene: 12.

This clonotype has ten or more counts. This chain links TRBV7-8 with TRBJ1-2, with 11 nucleotides matching TRBD1. Germline V gene lookup returns CDR1 SGHVS and CDR2 FQNEAQ. CDR3 length: 14 amino acids. V was pared by 0 bases and J by 7 bases, with 1 base of the junction left unmatched. For the CDR3, the DNA is TGTGCCAGCAGCTTAGCCGGACAGGGGGCTGGCTACACCTTC. Its protein product is CASSLAGQGAGYTF.

This clonotype showed up many times. This chain joins TRBV19 and TRBJ1-1, with D tentatively TRBD1 (5 bases). The CDR3 has 15 residues. Germline V gives CDR1 LNHDA, CDR2 SQIVND (reference sequence). V was shortened by 3 bases and J by 6 bases, with 17 bases between the two germline ends. This CDR3 is CASSMGGVWSAEAFF. The CDR3 DNA reads TGTGCCAGTAGTATGGGGGGGGTATGGAGCGCTGAAGCTTTCTTT. The full variable domain, completed using reference TRBV19 and TRBJ1-1, is DGGITQSPKYLFRKEGQNVTLSCEQNLNHDAMYWYRQDPGQGLRLIYYSQIVNDFQKGDIAEGYSVSREKKESFPLTVTSAQKNPTAFYLCASSMGGVWSAEAFFGQGTRLTVV.

This clonotype was detected many times. The V call is TRBV18, the J call TRBJ2-7; TRBD2 is a possible D gene (6 bases). V shed 3 bases and J shed 2 bases, with 17 bases lying between them. The CDR3 extends over 16 amino acids. Germline loops: CDR1 KGHSH, CDR2 LQKENI. In DNA form, the CDR3 reads TGTGCCAGCTCACCCAGTGGGACTCAGGGAACCTACGAGCAGTACTTC. Residues: CASSPSGTQGTYEQYF. The complete variable domain, with remaining parts taken from reference TRBV18 and TRBJ2-7, reads NAGVMQNPRHLVRRRGQEARLRCSPMKGHSHVYWYRQLPEEGLKFMVYLQKENIIDESGMPKERFSAEFPKEGPSILRIQQVVRGDSAAYFCASSPSGTQGTYEQYFGPGTRLTVT.

This clonotype was seen repeatedly, ten times or more. The V call is TRBV5-1, the J call TRBJ2-5; 8 bases map to TRBD2. After removal of 2 bases from V and 5 bases from J, the junction contained 5 bases not matched to a gene. Germline V gene lookup returns CDR1 SGHRS and CDR2 YFSETQ. The CDR3 loop spans 14 amino acids. This chain's CDR3 is CASSFRLAWETQYF. The CDR3 coding sequence is TGCGCCAGCAGCTTCCGACTAGCGTGGGAGACCCAGTACTTC.

This clonotype was counted at least ten times. The rearrangement joins TRBV12-3 or TRBV12-4 to TRBJ2-7; D gene uncertain. Trimming shortened V by 2 bases and J by 2 bases, and 7 bases separated the two germline ends. This CDR3 region has 13 residues. In DNA form, the CDR3 reads TGTGCCAGCAGTTTATACGGAACCTACGAGCAGTACTTC. This sequence encodes CASSLYGTYEQYF.

This clonotype appeared many times. The gene calls are TRBV29-1 and TRBJ2-3, with D possibly TRBD1 on 6 matching bases. CDR1 is SQVTM and CDR2 is ANQGSEA in the germline V gene. The CDR3 has 13 amino acids. The ends were cut back, 4 bases at V and 2 bases at J, with 10 bases in the middle. The CDR3 reads CSVGDTNTDTQYF. The DNA of the CDR3 is TGCAGCGTTGGGGACACCAACACAGATACGCAGTATTTT.

This sequence joins TRBV11-2 and TRBJ1-2, with unresolved D. The CDR3 is 13 residues long. Looked up from germline, CDR1 is SGHAT and CDR2 is FQNNGV. Trimming left V 5 bases short and J 9 bases short, with 16 bases between. The CDR3 DNA follows: TGTGCCAGCAGCGAAGATAGAGGCTTTCGCTACACCTTC. Amino acids: CASSEDRGFRYTF.

This clonotype was recorded at least ten times. V is TRBV2 and J is TRBJ2-3; no clear D. Germline V gene lookup returns CDR1 SNHLY and CDR2 FYNNEI. Trimming left V 5 bases short and J 2 bases short, with 11 bases between. This CDR3 has 14 residues. The CDR3 DNA sequence: TGTGCCAGCAGTATTCCTTCTCTCACAGATACGCAGTATTTT. This encodes CASSIPSLTDTQYF.

This clonotype was recorded at least ten times. The V and J genes are TRBV7-8 and TRBJ2-1; 12 bases match TRBD2. The V segment lost 3 bases and the J segment 3 bases; nucleotides outside the gene matches: 3. The CDR3 sequence is 16 residues long. Germline CDR1 and CDR2: SGHVS and FQNEAQ. The CDR3 DNA reads as TGTGCCAGCAGCTTTCGACTAGCGGGAGACTACAATGAGCAGTTCTTC. It specifies CASSFRLAGDYNEQFF. Complete variable domain (other parts from reference TRBV7-8 and TRBJ2-1): GAGVSQSPRYKVAKRGQDVALRCDPISGHVSLFWYQQALGQGPEFLTYFQNEAQLDKSGLPSDRFFAERPEGSVSTLKIQRTQQEDSAVYLCASSFRLAGDYNEQFFGPGTRLTVL.

About this clonotype: A much larger clone is a single base away; this may be a read error. The gene calls are TRBV11-2 and TRBJ2-3; unclear D gene. The CDR3 covers 15 residues. Between the trimmed V and J ends, which lost 5 bases and 0 bases, there was a span of 12 bases. Germline CDR1 is SGHAT and CDR2 is FQNNGV. Here the CDR3 DNA reads TGTGCCAGCAGCGTTATGCGAGGAAGCACAGATACGCAGTATTTT. Translated: CASSVMRGSTDTQYF.

This clonotype was detected many times. CDR3 sequence (DNA): TGCAGCGTGACTAGCGCCACCACAGATACGCAGTATTTT. This encodes CSVTSATTDTQYF. V is TRBV29-1 and J is TRBJ2-3, with 8 bases lining up with TRBD2. Germline V gene sequence: CDR1 SQVTM, CDR2 ANQGSEA. The CDR3 consists of 13 residues. V was clipped by 6 bases and J by 2 bases; unmatched bases: 4.

Many counts were recorded for this clonotype. This chain joins TRBV20-1 and TRBJ1-1; TRBD1 agrees at 9 bases. Germline V lookup: CDR1 DFQATT, CDR2 SNEGSKA (reference sequence). The CDR3 runs 14 residues. The V segment lost 5 bases and the J segment 5 bases; nucleotides outside the gene matches: 9. Written as DNA, the CDR3 is TGCAGTGCTCCCTCGGGACAGGGTTTGACTGAAGCTTTCTTT. This encodes CSAPSGQGLTEAFF.

This clonotype has at least ten counts. The rearrangement links TRBV20-1 to TRBJ2-1; 9 nucleotides agree with TRBD1. The CDR3 extends over 13 amino acids. Per the germline V gene, CDR1 is DFQATT and CDR2 is SNEGSKA (reference sequence). The V segment lost 6 bases and the J segment 7 bases; nucleotides outside the gene matches: 7. Here the CDR3 reads CSAGDRALNEQFF. CDR3 in DNA: TGCAGTGCAGGGGACAGGGCCCTAAATGAGCAGTTCTTC.

This clonotype has ten or more counts. The chain couples TRBV6-1 to TRBJ2-2; weak D call: TRBD2 (7 bases). The CDR3 is 15 residues long. Trimming left V 6 bases short and J 4 bases short, with 15 bases between. Looked up from germline, CDR1 is MNHNS and CDR2 is SASEGT. The CDR3 DNA reads as TGTGCCAGCAGAACGGGGGGAGGGGGCACCGGGGAGCTGTTTTTT. Translating gives CASRTGGGGTGELFF.

A few counts support this clonotype. The CDR3 nucleotides read TGCAGTGCTATCGGAAAAAAGCAGGGGGCGCCGATCAGGAACACTGAAGCTTTCTTT. Amino acids: CSAIGKKQGAPIRNTEAFF. The J gene is TRBJ1-1, the V gene TRBV20-1, with 8 bases aligning to TRBD1. CDR1 is DFQATT, CDR2 SNEGSKA, per germline (reference sequence). Trimming at V came to 4 bases and at J to 1 base, leaving 20 bases not matched to a gene. The CDR3 covers 19 residues.

In its sample, this clonotype was seen many times. The chain combines TRBV20-1 with TRBJ1-2; D uncertain. Germline V gene sequence: CDR1 DFQATT, CDR2 SNEGSKA (reference sequence). V lost 0 bases and J lost 8, with 10 bases in between. This CDR3 has 12 amino acids. The CDR3 DNA reads TGCAGTGCTAGAGATTTGGTATCGGGCTACACCTTC. Translated, it gives CSARDLVSGYTF.

Many counts were recorded for this clonotype. V is TRBV20-1 and J is TRBJ2-5; TRBD2 matches 7 bases. Per germline, CDR1 DFQATT and CDR2 SNEGSKA (reference sequence). V shed 3 bases and J 3 bases; nucleotides not matched to a gene: 7. The CDR3 has 14 residues. CDR3 sequence reads: CSASPGTTEETQYF. CDR3 bases: TGCAGTGCTAGCCCCGGGACTACGGAAGAGACCCAGTACTTC.

There are many counts of this clonotype. This chain links TRBV28 with TRBJ1-1; TRBD1 is a possible D gene (6 bases). V was cut by 5 bases and J by 2 bases, with 15 bases left in between. The CDR3 is 15 residues long. Per the germline V gene, CDR1 is MDHEN and CDR2 is SYDVKM. CDR3 loop: CASSLNGGRNTEAFF. The CDR3 nucleotides are TGTGCCAGCAGTCTGAATGGGGGCCGTAACACTGAAGCTTTCTTT.

In its sample, this clonotype was seen many times. V usage is TRBV29-1 and J usage is TRBJ2-1; 9 nucleotides line up with TRBD2. Trimming took 0 bases from V and 8 from J; bases not matched to a gene: 8. The CDR3 runs to 15 residues. Germline-derived CDR1 and CDR2 are SQVTM and ANQGSEA. The CDR3 protein is CSVEDGREGTYEQFF. For the CDR3, the DNA is TGCAGCGTTGAAGATGGGCGGGAGGGTACTTATGAGCAGTTCTTC.

The J gene is TRBJ2-1, the V gene TRBV14, with 8 nucleotides matching TRBD2. Trimming removed 1 base from V and 14 bases from J; junction bases left unmatched: 4. CDR3 length equals 12 residues. Germline V gene lookup returns CDR1 SGHDN and CDR2 FVKESK. The CDR3 sequence: CASSQGGTRKFF. The CDR3 coding sequence is TGTGCCAGCAGCCAAGGGGGGACTAGGAAGTTCTTC.

This clonotype has ten or more counts. V is TRBV10-3 and J is TRBJ1-3; possibly TRBD1 for D (5 bases). This CDR3 spans 14 amino acids. The germline gives CDR1 ENHRY, CDR2 SYGVKD. With 6 bases removed from V and 0 bases from J, the gap between germline ends came to 9 bases. The CDR3 here is CAISDSTSGNTIYF. The CDR3 DNA reads TGTGCCATCAGCGACAGTACCTCTGGAAACACCATATATTTT.